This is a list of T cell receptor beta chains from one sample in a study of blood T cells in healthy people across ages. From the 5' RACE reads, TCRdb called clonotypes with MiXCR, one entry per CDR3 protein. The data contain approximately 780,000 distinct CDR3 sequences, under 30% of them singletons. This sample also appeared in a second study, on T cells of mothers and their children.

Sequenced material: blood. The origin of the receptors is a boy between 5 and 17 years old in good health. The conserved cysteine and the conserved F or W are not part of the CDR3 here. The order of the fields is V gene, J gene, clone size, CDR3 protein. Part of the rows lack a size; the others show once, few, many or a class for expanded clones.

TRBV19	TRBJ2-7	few	ASSPRTSGGEQY
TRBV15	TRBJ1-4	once	ATSSRGGGTPNEKLF
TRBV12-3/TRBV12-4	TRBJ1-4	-	ASSTGSEKLF
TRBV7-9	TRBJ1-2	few	ASSPSQVANYGYT
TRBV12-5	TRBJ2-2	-	ASGLRPWGYTGELF
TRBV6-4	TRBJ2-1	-	TSSDSAGTYNEQF
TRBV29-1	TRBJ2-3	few	SASRAGGASDTQY
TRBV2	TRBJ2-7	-	ASSGVTHEQY
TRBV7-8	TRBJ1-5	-	ASSLAWGQSSRNQPQH
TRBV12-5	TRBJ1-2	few	ASGGQGTYGYT
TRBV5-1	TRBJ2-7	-	ASSLGSTGDVYEQY
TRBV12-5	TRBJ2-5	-	ASGLDLQGGATQY
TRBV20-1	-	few	SARGTSGVEQY
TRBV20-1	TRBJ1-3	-	SARVGSGDTIY
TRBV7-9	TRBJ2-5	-	ASIAGGRRGAWETQY
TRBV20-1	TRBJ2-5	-	SAGRGAGPSEETQY